This T cell receptor (beta chain) was profiled in a study of beta chain features in type 1 diabetes. The wider study: Age, gender, cell numbers and subset yield matched between patients and controls. Broader study findings: Across patients, naive, central memory and Treg TCRB repertoires exhibited apparently greater similarity than was observed across healthy donors.

As concerns this clone: Its antigen is not known.

Of the isolated RNA, all was reverse transcribed, and so the sequenced material was expressed TCRB transcripts. TCRdb keeps only in-frame clones here, not all; method: immunoSEQ multiplex PCR. Seen here are about 370,000 clones, over 13% observed once, and the top ten hold under 0.02%. The receptor's source is a woman younger than 35 in good health. The sample consisted of naive CD4+ T cells from blood.

The CDR3 DNA is TGCAGCGTTCCCGGGACAGGGATCAATCAGCCCCAGCATTTT. It codes for CSVPGTGINQPQHF. V is TRBV29-1 and J is TRBJ1-5, with 9 bases aligning to TRBD1. Trimming took 5 bases from V and 3 from J; bases not matched to a gene: 5. The germline V gene has CDR1 SQVTM and CDR2 ANQGSEA. The CDR3 covers 14 residues. Drawing the rest from reference TRBV29-1 and TRBJ1-5, the complete variable domain is SAVISQKPSRDICQRGTSLTIQCQVDSQVTMMFWYRQQPGQSLTLIATANQGSEATYESGFVIDKFPISRPNLTFSTLTVSNMSPEDSSIYLCSVPGTGINQPQHFGDGTRLSIL.